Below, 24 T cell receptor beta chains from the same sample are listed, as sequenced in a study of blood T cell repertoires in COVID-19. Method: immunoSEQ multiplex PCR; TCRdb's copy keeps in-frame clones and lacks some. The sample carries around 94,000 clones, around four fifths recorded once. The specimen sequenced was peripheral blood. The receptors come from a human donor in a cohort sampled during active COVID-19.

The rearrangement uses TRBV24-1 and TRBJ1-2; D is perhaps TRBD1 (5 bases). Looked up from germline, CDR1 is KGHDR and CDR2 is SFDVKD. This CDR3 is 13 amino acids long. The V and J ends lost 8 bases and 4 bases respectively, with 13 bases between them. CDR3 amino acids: CATNTTEIYGYTF. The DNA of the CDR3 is TGTGCCACCAACACGACAGAAATCTATGGCTACACCTTC.

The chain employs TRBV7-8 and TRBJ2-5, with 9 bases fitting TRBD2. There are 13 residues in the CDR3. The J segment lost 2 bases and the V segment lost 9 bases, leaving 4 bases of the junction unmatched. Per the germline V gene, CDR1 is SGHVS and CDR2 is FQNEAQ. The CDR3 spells CASRLAEQETQYF. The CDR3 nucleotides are TGTGCCAGTAGACTAGCGGAACAAGAGACCCAGTACTTC.

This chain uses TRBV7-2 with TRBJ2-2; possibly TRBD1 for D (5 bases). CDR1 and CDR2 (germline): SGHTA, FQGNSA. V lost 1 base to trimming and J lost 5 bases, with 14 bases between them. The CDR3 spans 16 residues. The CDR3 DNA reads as TGTGCCAGCAGCTTAGGGGGTCAAGGGGCGACCGGGGAGCTGTTTTTT. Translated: CASSLGGQGATGELFF.

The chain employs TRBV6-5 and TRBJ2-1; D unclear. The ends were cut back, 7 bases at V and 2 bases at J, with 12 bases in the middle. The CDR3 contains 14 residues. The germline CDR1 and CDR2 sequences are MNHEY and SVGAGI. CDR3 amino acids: CASTPTRTYNEQFF. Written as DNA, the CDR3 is TGTGCCAGCACCCCGACAAGAACCTACAATGAGCAGTTCTTC.

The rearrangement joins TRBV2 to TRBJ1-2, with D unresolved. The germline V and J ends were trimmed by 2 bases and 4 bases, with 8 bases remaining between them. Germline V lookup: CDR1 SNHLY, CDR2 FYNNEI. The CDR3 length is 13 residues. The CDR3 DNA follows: TGTGCCAGCAGTGAATTTAACAGCTATGGCTACACCTTC. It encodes CASSEFNSYGYTF.

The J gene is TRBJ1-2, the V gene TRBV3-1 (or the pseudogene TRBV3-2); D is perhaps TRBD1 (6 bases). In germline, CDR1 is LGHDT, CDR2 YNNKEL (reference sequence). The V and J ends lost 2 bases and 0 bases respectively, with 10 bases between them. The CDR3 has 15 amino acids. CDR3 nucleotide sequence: TGTGCCAGCAGCCAAACGGACAGAGCTAACTATGGCTACACCTTC. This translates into CASSQTDRANYGYTF.

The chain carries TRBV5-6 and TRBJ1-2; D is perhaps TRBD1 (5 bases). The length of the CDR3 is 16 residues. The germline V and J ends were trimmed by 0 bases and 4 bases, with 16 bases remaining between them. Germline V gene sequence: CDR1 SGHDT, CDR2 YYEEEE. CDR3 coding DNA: TGTGCCAGCAGCTTGGCCTTACAGGCCTTGGGCTATGGCTACACCTTC. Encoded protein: CASSLALQALGYGYTF. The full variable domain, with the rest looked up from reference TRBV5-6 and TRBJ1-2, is DAGVTQSPTHLIKTRGQQVTLRCSPKSGHDTVSWYQQALGQGPQFIFQYYEEEERQRGNFPDRFSGHQFPNYSSELNVNALLLGDSALYLCASSLALQALGYGYTFGSGTRLTVV.

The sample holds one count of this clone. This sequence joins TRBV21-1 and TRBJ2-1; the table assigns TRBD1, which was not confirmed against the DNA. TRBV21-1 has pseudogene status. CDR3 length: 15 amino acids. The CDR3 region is CASSSTEQGDNEQFF. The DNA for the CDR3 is TGTGCCAGCAGCTCGACGGAACAGGGGGACAATGAGCAGTTCTTC.

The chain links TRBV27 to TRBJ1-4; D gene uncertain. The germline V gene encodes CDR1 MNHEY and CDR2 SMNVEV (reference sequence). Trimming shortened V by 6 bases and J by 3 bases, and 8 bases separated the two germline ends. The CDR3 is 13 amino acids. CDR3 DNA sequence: TGTGCCAGCAGCTCCCCCCCTAATGAAAAACTGTTTTTT. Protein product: CASSSPPNEKLFF.

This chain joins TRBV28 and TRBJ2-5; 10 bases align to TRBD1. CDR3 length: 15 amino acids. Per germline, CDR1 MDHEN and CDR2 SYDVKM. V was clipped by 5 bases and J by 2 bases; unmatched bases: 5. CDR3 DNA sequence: TGTGCCAGCAGTAAACCGGGACAGGGGCAAGAGACCCAGTACTTC. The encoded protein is CASSKPGQGQETQYF.

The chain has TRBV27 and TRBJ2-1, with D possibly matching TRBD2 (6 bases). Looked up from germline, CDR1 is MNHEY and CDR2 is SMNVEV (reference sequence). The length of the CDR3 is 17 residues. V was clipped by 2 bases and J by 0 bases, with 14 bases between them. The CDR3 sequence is CASSLDPMRGSYNEQFF. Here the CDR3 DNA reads TGTGCCAGCAGTTTAGACCCTATGCGGGGCTCCTACAATGAGCAGTTCTTC.

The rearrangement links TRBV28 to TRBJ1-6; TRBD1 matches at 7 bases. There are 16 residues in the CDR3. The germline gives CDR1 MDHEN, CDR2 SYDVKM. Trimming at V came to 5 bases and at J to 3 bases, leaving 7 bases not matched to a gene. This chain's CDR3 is CASSLRTGDYNSPLHF. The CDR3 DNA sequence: TGTGCCAGCAGTCTACGGACAGGAGACTATAATTCACCCCTCCACTTT.

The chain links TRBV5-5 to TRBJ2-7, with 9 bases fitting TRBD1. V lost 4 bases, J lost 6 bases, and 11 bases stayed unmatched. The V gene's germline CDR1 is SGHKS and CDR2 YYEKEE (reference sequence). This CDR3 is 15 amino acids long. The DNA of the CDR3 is TGTGCCAGCAGCGTCGCCGGGACAGGGCTTGGCGAGCAGTACTTC. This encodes CASSVAGTGLGEQYF.

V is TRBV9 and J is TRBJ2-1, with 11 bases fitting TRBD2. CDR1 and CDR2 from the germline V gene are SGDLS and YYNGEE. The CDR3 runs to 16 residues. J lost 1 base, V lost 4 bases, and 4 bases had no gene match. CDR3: CASSSLAGGSYNEQFF. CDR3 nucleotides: TGTGCCAGCAGCTCTCTAGCGGGGGGATCCTACAATGAGCAGTTCTTC.

CDR3 coding DNA: TGTGCCAGCAGCTTTATCAGCGGGGCCCACGAGCAGTACTTC. As protein: CASSFISGAHEQYF. The genes are TRBV11-2 and TRBJ2-7; the match to TRBD2 covers 7 bases. The CDR3 spans 14 residues. The germline V gene has CDR1 SGHAT and CDR2 FQNNGV. Trimming cost V 3 bases and J 5 bases; bases outside gene matches: 7.

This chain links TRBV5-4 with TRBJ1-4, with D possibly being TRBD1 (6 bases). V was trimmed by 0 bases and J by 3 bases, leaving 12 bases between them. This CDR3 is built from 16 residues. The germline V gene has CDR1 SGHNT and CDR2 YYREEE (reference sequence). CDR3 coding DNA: TGTGCCAGCAGCTTGGTAACAGGGAGGGCTAATGAAAAACTGTTTTTT. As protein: CASSLVTGRANEKLFF. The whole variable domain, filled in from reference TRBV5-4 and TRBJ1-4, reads ETGVTQSPTHLIKTRGQQVTLRCSSQSGHNTVSWYQQALGQGPQFIFQYYREEENGRGNFPPRFSGLQFPNYSSELNVNALELDDSALYLCASSLVTGRANEKLFFGSGTQLSVL.

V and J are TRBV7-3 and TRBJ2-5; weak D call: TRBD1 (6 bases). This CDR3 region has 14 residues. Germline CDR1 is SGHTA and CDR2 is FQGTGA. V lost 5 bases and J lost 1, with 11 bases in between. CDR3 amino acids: CASSPQGTQETQYF. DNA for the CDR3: TGTGCCAGCAGCCCGCAGGGGACCCAAGAGACCCAGTACTTC.

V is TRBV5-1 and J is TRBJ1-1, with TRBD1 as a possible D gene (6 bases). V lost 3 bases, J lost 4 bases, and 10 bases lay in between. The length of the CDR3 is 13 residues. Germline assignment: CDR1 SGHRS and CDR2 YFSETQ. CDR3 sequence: CASSSQGSTEAFF. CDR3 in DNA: TGCGCCAGCAGCTCTCAGGGGAGCACTGAAGCTTTCTTT.

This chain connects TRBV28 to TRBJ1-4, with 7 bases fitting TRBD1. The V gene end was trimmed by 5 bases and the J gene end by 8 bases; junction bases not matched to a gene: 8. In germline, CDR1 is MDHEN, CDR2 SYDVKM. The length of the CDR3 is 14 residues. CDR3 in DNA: TGTGCCAGCAGTCCCACAGGGGCGGGGGAAAAACTGTTTTTT. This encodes CASSPTGAGEKLFF.

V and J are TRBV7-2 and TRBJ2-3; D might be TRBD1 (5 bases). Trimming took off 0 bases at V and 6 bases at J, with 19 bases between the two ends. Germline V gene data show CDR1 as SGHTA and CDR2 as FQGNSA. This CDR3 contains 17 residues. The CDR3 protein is CASSLAIWTQMADTQYF. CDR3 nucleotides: TGTGCCAGCAGCTTAGCAATATGGACACAGATGGCGGATACGCAGTATTTT.

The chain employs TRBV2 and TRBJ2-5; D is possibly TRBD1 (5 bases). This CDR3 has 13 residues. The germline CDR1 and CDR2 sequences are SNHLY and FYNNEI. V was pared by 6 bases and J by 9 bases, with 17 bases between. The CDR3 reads CASRTQGESAQYF. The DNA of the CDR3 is TGTGCCAGCAGGACTCAGGGCGAGAGTGCCCAGTACTTC.

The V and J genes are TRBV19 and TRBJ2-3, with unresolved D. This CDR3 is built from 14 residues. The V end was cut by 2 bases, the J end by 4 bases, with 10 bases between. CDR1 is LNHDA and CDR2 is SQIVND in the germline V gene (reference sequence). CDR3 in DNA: TGTGCCAGTAGTATATCTAGAGATGCAGATACGCAGTATTTT. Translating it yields CASSISRDADTQYF.

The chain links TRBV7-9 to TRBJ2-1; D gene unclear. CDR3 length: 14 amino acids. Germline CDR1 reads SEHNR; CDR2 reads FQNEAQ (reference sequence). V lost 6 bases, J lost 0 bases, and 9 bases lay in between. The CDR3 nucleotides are TGTGCCAGCAGTAGAGCGTCCTCCTACAATGAGCAGTTCTTC. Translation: CASSRASSYNEQFF.

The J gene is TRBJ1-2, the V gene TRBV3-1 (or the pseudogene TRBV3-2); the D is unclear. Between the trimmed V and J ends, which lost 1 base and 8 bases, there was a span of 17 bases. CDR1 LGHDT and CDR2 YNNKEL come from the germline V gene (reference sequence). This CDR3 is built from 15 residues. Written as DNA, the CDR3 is TGTGCCAGCAGCCAAGCTTGGGTAGAGGTCGGGGGCTACACCTTC. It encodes CASSQAWVEVGGYTF.